This T cell receptor beta chain was sequenced during a study of radiotherapy plus CTLA-4 blockade in lung cancer. There are 14 residues in the CDR3. The germline CDR1 and CDR2 sequences are SGHTS and YDEGEE. Trimming removed 3 bases at V and 0 bases at J, with 9 bases between. Points from the study as a whole: Once radiotherapy plus ipilimumab had been given, TCR clones derived from tumor expanded in blood.

Comments on this clone: The antigen remains unidentified.

Clones were sequenced by immunoSEQ multiplex PCR, and TCRdb holds only the in-frame ones, with some missing. The profile shows approximately 50,000 clones, approximately 86% of them singletons. The rearrangement joins TRBV5-8 to TRBJ1-1; TRBD1 is a possible D gene (6 bases). The TCR originated in a human donor with non-small cell lung cancer that progressed on radiotherapy plus ipilimumab. Some clones in this sample may be carry-over from other donors' samples. This specimen consisted of peripheral blood, obtained from a patient treated with radiotherapy plus ipilimumab. The CDR3 sequence: CASSSRTVNTEAFF. For the CDR3, the DNA is TGTGCCAGCAGCTCAAGGACAGTGAACACTGAAGCTTTCTTT.